A selection of T cell receptor beta chains follows, all from one sample in a study of immune evolution from preneoplasia to lung adenocarcinoma. Generated by immunoSEQ multiplex PCR, the TCRdb table keeps only in-frame clones and is missing some. The sample contains approximately 6,600 clones, 60% to 75% of which appear only once. The specimen sequenced was FFPE adjacent normal lung tissue. These receptors all come from a donor at least 70 years old with lung adenocarcinoma. Each CDR3 is given with its conserved first and last residue. A D gene is named only where the DNA matches it firmly. Expanded clones get a size class; other rows say once, few or many, or leave the size out.

CASSRGTGATALHGNTIYF	TGTGCCAGCAGTCGTGGAACAGGCGCCACCGCTCTCCACGGAAACACCATATATTTT	TRBJ1-3	.	large	TRBV5-5
CASSSGDRQETQYF	TGCGCCAGCAGCTCGGGGGACAGGCAAGAGACCCAGTACTTC	TRBJ2-5	TRBD1	.	TRBV5-1
CASSDRGRAGEQYF	TGTGCCAGCAGTGACAGGGGCCGCGCTGGCGAGCAGTACTTC	TRBJ2-7	.	.	TRBV6-1
CASSLRQGAEQYF	TGTGCCAGCAGTCTCCGACAGGGGGCCGAGCAGTACTTC	TRBJ2-7	TRBD1	.	TRBV6-5
CASSIVAVNTGELFF	TGTGCCAGTAGTATCGTGGCAGTCAACACCGGGGAGCTGTTTTTT	TRBJ2-2	.	.	TRBV19
CASSYRMNTEAFF	TGTGCCAGCAGCTACCGCATGAACACTGAAGCTTTCTTT	TRBJ1-1	.	.	TRBV5-4
CASSQEQGSRNQQFF	TGCGCCAGCAGCCAAGAACAGGGGTCACGGAATCAGCAGTTCTTC	TRBJ2-1	TRBD1	.	TRBV4-1
CASSPRATISGANVLTF	TGTGCCAGCTCACCCCGTGCCACCATCTCTGGGGCCAACGTCCTGACTTTC	TRBJ2-6	.	.	TRBV18
CASSNQGESYNEQFF	TGTGCCAGCAGCAACCAGGGAGAATCCTACAATGAGCAGTTCTTC	TRBJ2-1	.	.	TRBV13
CSVEEDRATEAFF	TGCAGCGTTGAAGAGGACAGGGCCACTGAAGCTTTCTTT	TRBJ1-1	TRBD1	.	TRBV29-1
CASSWEGTGDEKLFF	TGTGCCAGCAGCTGGGAAGGGACAGGGGATGAAAAACTGTTTTTT	TRBJ1-4	TRBD1	.	TRBV5-4